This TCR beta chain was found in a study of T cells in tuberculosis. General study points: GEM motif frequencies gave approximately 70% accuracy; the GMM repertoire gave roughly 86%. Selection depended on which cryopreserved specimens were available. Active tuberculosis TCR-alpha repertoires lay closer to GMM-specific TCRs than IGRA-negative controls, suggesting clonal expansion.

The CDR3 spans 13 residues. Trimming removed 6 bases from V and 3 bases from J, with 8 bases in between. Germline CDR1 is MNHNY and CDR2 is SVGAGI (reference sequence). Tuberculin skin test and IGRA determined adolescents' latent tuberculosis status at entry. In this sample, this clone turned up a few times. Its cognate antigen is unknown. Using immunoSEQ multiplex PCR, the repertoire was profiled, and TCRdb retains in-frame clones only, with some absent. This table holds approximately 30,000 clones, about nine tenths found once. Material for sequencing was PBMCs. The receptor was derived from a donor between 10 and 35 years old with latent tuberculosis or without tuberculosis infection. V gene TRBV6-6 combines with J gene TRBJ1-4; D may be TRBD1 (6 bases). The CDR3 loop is CASRQGANEKLFF. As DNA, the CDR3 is TGTGCCAGCAGACAGGGAGCTAATGAAAAACTGTTTTTT.